The TCR beta chain described here comes from a study of shared clonotypes between healthy human individuals. The CDR3 contains 13 residues. V gave up 5 bases and J gave up 4 bases; unmatched junction bases: 3. The germline gives CDR1 PRHDT, CDR2 FYEKMQ (reference sequence). The naive CD8 fraction comprised CD45RO-negative cells positively selected for CCR7 and excluded terminally differentiated effector memory CD45RA+ cells. Clones were read by immunoSEQ multiplex PCR, and TCRdb kept only the in-frame ones, dropping some. Among approximately 2,000,000 clones listed, about 93% were seen once. This clonotype was sampled from a man aged 18 to 30 in good health. Some clones in this sample may be carry-over from other donors' samples. Sequencing used naive CD8+ T cells from PBMCs. The genes are TRBV13 and TRBJ2-3; 7 bases line up with TRBD1. The CDR3 reads CASSAGTADTQYF. CDR3 DNA: TGTGCCAGCAGCGCAGGGACAGCAGATACGCAGTATTTT.